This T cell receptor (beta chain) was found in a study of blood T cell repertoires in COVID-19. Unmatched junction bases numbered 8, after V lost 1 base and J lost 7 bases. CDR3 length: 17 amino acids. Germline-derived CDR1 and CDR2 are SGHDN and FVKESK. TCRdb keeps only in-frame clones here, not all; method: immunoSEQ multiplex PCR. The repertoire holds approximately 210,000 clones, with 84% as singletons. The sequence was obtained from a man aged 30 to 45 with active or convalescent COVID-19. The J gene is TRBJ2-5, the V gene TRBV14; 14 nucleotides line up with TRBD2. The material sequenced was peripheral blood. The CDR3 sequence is CASSQALGLAGAGTQYF. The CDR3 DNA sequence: TGTGCCAGCAGCCAAGCTTTGGGACTAGCGGGAGCGGGGACCCAGTACTTC.